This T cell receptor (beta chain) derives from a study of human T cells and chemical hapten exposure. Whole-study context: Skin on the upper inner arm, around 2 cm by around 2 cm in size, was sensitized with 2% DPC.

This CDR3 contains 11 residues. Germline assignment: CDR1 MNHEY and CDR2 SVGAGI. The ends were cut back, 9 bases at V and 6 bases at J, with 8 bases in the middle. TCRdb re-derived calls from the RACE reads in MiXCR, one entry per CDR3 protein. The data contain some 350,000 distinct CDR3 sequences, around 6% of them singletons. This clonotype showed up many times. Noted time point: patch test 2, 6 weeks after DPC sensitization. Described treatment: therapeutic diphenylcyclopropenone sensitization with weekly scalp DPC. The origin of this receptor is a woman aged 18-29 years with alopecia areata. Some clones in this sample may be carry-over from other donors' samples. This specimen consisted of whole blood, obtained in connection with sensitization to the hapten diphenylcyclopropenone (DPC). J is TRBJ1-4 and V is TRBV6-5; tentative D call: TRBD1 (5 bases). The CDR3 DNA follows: TGTGCCAGTCAGGGCGATGAAAAACTGTTTTTT. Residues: CASQGDEKLFF.